Following are 2 T cell receptor beta chains from one sample sequenced in a study of T cells in Graves' hyperthyroidism and ophthalmopathy. TCR beta CDR3 regions were amplified from RNA. An initial round of RT-PCR targeting the TCR CDR3 relied on the HTBI primer set. TCRdb re-called the multiplex PCR reads with MiXCR, one entry per CDR3 protein. The top ten hold about an eighth of the sample, which has approximately 690,000 distinct CDR3 sequences, more than 12% seen once. Sequenced material: blood. These receptors all come from a woman aged 45-65 years with Graves' ophthalmopathy.

This clonotype was counted at least ten times. This chain uses TRBV11-2 with TRBJ2-7, with a tentative D call TRBD2 (5 bases). This CDR3 spans 15 amino acids. From germline, CDR1 is SGHAT and CDR2 FQNNGV. V lost 1 base, J lost 2 bases, and 12 bases lay in between. Written as DNA, the CDR3 is TGTGCCAGCAGCTTAGGGATGCGGGCAACCTACGAGCAGTACTTC. This sequence encodes CASSLGMRATYEQYF.

This clonotype was seen many times. The chain combines TRBV20-1 with TRBJ2-1; the D gene is possibly TRBD2 (6 bases). This CDR3 spans 12 amino acids. The V end was cut by 6 bases, the J end by 10 bases, with 16 bases between. Germline CDR1 is DFQATT and CDR2 is SNEGSKA (reference sequence). The CDR3 nucleotides are TGCAGTGCAAACGGGGGTGGGTGGGAGCAGTTCTTC. Translated: CSANGGGWEQFF.